This record looks at one T cell receptor beta chain sequence and its context. This sample was included in a study of blood T cell repertoires in COVID-19. Clones were sequenced by immunoSEQ multiplex PCR, and TCRdb holds only the in-frame ones, with some missing. The sample has more than 200,000 clones, approximately 86% seen once; the top ten hold roughly 6%. Trimming removed 5 bases from V and 3 bases from J; junction bases left unmatched: 4. CDR1 SEHNR and CDR2 FQNEAQ come from the germline V gene (reference sequence). The CDR3 has 14 amino acids. Those enrolled, adults aged about 18 to 89 years, came from about 24 US areas.

The chain links TRBV7-9 to TRBJ1-5, with 7 bases that match TRBD1. Sequenced material: PBMCs or T cells enriched from blood (not recorded which). This sequence was found in a woman in her twenties or thirties with acute COVID-19. The CDR3 DNA follows: TGTGCCAGCAGCACGGGACAGCACAATCAGCCCCAGCATTTT. Its protein product is CASSTGQHNQPQHF.